A selection of T cell receptor beta chains follows, all from one sample in a study of T-cell memory formation after mild COVID-19. TCRdb reprocessed the 5' RACE reads via MiXCR and lists one record per CDR3 protein. Of approximately 300,000 distinct CDR3 sequences in the sample, under 8.5% are singletons; the top ten hold 20% to 25%. Specimen: PBMCs or a T cell subset sorted from them (not recorded which). The receptors derive from a man aged 18-30 years who had mild COVID-19 (a few samples of this study predate the infection). Cell type and time point are not known. The CDR3 runs from the conserved cysteine through the conserved F or W. A D gene is named only where the DNA matches it firmly. Clone size appears in some rows only: once, few, many, or a class for an expanded clone.

clone_size j_call d_call v_call cdr3_aa cdr3_nt
. TRBJ1-6 TRBD1 TRBV6-1 CASSGQGRRDSPLHF TGTGCCAGCTCGGGACAGGGAAGAAGGGATTCACCCCTCCACTTT
few TRBJ1-1 . TRBV7-8 CASSFQGRQNTEAFF TGTGCCAGCAGCTTTCAGGGGAGACAGAACACTGAAGCTTTCTTT
few TRBJ2-3 TRBD2 TRBV5-1 CASSLGTSGVNTQYF TGCGCCAGCAGCTTGGGGACTAGCGGGGTCAATACGCAGTATTTT
. TRBJ1-5 . TRBV6-6 CASSYLQGNQPQHF TGTGCCAGCAGTTACTTACAGGGCAATCAGCCCCAGCATTTT
many TRBJ2-2 . TRBV20-1 CSARDVTGELFF TGCAGTGCTAGGGACGTCACCGGGGAGCTGTTTTTT
many TRBJ2-3 TRBD2 TRBV5-1 CASSRVAGDPDTQYF TGCGCCAGCAGTCGAGTAGCGGGGGATCCGGATACGCAGTATTTT
few TRBJ1-1 . TRBV9 CASSVGGWGHTEAFF TGTGCCAGCAGCGTAGGAGGGTGGGGGCACACTGAAGCTTTCTTT
. TRBJ2-7 TRBD1 TRBV14 CASSRPGQGYYEQYF TGTGCCAGCAGCCGTCCGGGACAGGGATACTACGAGCAGTACTTC
few TRBJ2-1 . TRBV7-2 CASSLVHRGGASEQFF TGTGCCAGCAGCTTAGTGCATCGGGGTGGGGCAAGTGAGCAGTTCTTC
once TRBJ2-5 . TRBV7-3 CASSPGPGVETQYF TGTGCCAGCAGCCCAGGCCCAGGGGTTGAGACCCAGTACTTC
. TRBJ2-1 TRBD1 TRBV7-9 CASSPRDRDLFGGQFF TGTGCCAGCAGCCCCCGGGACAGGGACCTATTTGGGGGGCAGTTCTTC
. TRBJ2-5 . TRBV6-1 CASRTQTASFWETQYF TGTGCCAGCAGAACCCAGACAGCCAGCTTTTGGGAGACCCAGTACTTC
. TRBJ1-6 . TRBV6-2/TRBV6-3 CASSYSAKFSPLHF TGTGCCAGCAGTTACTCGGCAAAATTTTCACCCCTCCACTTT
few TRBJ2-3 . TRBV15 CATSRDRPRDTQYF TGTGCCACCAGCAGAGATCGGCCGAGAGATACGCAGTATTTT
. TRBJ2-5 TRBD2 TRBV7-2 CASSLPTSGGYRTQYF TGTGCCAGCAGCCTCCCGACTAGCGGGGGGTATAGGACCCAGTACTTC
. TRBJ2-2 TRBD2 TRBV10-3 CAIGGANTGELFF TGTGCCATCGGGGGGGCGAACACCGGGGAGCTGTTTTTT
. TRBJ2-5 . TRBV7-9 CASRPLGMGQETQYF TGTGCCAGCAGACCCCTTGGGATGGGGCAAGAGACCCAGTACTTC
. TRBJ2-1 . TRBV12-3/TRBV12-4 CASSLGSMGYNEQFF TGTGCCAGCAGTTTAGGCTCGATGGGTTACAATGAGCAGTTCTTC
few TRBJ2-7 . TRBV6-5 CASSYWADAYEQYF TGTGCCAGCAGTTATTGGGCGGACGCCTACGAGCAGTACTTC
. TRBJ1-2 . TRBV19 CASSPAGESYGYTF TGTGCCAGTAGTCCCGCGGGAGAGAGCTATGGCTACACCTTC
few TRBJ2-2 . TRBV7-7 CASSLVPGDSNTGELFF TGTGCTAGCAGCTTAGTCCCAGGGGATTCGAACACCGGGGAGCTGTTTTTT
few TRBJ1-2 . TRBV20-1 CSARLVGGYGYTF TGCAGTGCTCGCCTGGTAGGGGGCTATGGCTACACCTTC
many TRBJ2-5 . TRBV7-9 CASSLAWETQYF TGTGCCAGCAGCTTAGCATGGGAGACCCAGTACTTC
few TRBJ2-3 TRBD2 TRBV20-1 CSARDAGGAGGYDTQYF TGCAGTGCTAGAGATGCGGGGGGAGCGGGGGGTTACGATACGCAGTATTTT
many TRBJ1-6 . TRBV10-3 CAISAANSPLHF TGTGCCATCAGCGCCGCTAATTCACCCCTCCACTTT
. TRBJ2-3 . TRBV9 CASSPEADTQYF TGTGCCAGCAGCCCGGAGGCAGATACGCAGTATTTT
. TRBJ1-1 . TRBV12-3/TRBV12-4 CASSLQGSNTEDFF TGTGCCAGCAGTCTCCAGGGCTCGAACACTGAAGATTTCTTT
many TRBJ2-2 . TRBV10-3 CAISRANTGELFF TGTGCCATCAGTCGTGCGAACACCGGGGAGCTGTTTTTT
. TRBJ2-3 TRBD2 TRBV13 CASSVSGGQGTKYF TGTGCCAGCAGCGTTAGCGGGGGCCAAGGTACGAAGTATTTT
. TRBJ2-3 . TRBV20-1 CSARDRGPRTDTQYF TGCAGTGCTAGAGATCGGGGGCCCCGCACAGATACGCAGTATTTT
many TRBJ2-2 . TRBV29-1 CSVTPPTGELFF TGCAGCGTAACCCCTCCCACCGGGGAGCTGTTTTTT
. TRBJ2-1 . TRBV7-7 CASSLAERGEQFF TGTGCCAGCAGCTTAGCAGAGAGAGGTGAGCAGTTCTTC
few TRBJ2-1 . TRBV12-3/TRBV12-4 CASTIGGIYSFGQFF TGTGCCAGCACCATCGGGGGCATTTACAGTTTTGGGCAGTTCTTC
. TRBJ2-6 . TRBV7-2 CASSPRTIPGGANVLTF TGTGCCAGCAGCCCGCGGACCATCCCGGGCGGGGCCAACGTCCTGACTTTC
few TRBJ2-7 . TRBV30 CAWSDRTTKSYEQYF TGTGCCTGGAGTGACCGGACAACGAAATCCTACGAGCAGTACTTC
. TRBJ1-1 . TRBV11-2 CASSPGERVNTEAFF TGTGCCAGCAGCCCCGGGGAGAGGGTGAACACTGAAGCTTTCTTT
few TRBJ2-3 . TRBV5-1 CASSRADRTTRESDTQYF TGCGCCAGCAGCCGTGCTGATCGGACGACAAGAGAGTCGGATACGCAGTATTTT
few TRBJ1-3 TRBD1 TRBV7-8 CASSSRQGPGNTIYF TGTGCCAGCAGCTCCCGACAGGGACCTGGAAACACCATATATTTT
. TRBJ2-3 TRBD2 TRBV20-1 CSPGSGGPSADTQYF TGCAGTCCTGGGTCGGGGGGGCCGTCCGCAGATACGCAGTATTTT
few TRBJ1-2 . TRBV4-1 CASSQAGANYGYTF TGCGCCAGCAGCCAAGCAGGAGCTAACTATGGCTACACCTTC
many TRBJ2-1 TRBD2 TRBV29-1 CSVEATSGGANEQFF TGCAGCGTTGAAGCAACTAGCGGGGGGGCGAATGAGCAGTTCTTC
few TRBJ2-1 . TRBV15 CATSIYRGPNEQFF TGTGCCACCAGCATTTACAGAGGACCAAATGAGCAGTTCTTC
many TRBJ1-3 . TRBV28 CASTRPHSGNTIYF TGTGCCAGCACCAGACCTCACTCTGGAAACACCATATATTTT
few TRBJ1-5 . TRBV2 CASSGDSGNQPQHF TGTGCCAGCAGTGGAGACTCCGGCAATCAGCCCCAGCATTTT
. TRBJ1-5 . TRBV11-2 CASSLGPYQGQPQHF TGTGCCAGCAGCTTAGGACCGTACCAGGGCCAGCCCCAGCATTTT
. TRBJ2-1 TRBD2 TRBV5-1 CASSPASGGSYNEQFF TGCGCCAGCAGCCCGGCTAGCGGGGGCTCCTACAATGAGCAGTTCTTC
many TRBJ2-1 TRBD1 TRBV5-5 CASSFGQGADEQFF TGTGCCAGCAGCTTTGGGCAGGGGGCCGATGAGCAGTTCTTC
. TRBJ1-3 . TRBV7-9 CASSFGVSPGNTIYF TGTGCCAGCAGCTTCGGGGTGAGCCCTGGAAACACCATATATTTT
. TRBJ2-7 TRBD2 TRBV18 CASSGLAGDYYEQYF TGTGCCAGCTCCGGACTAGCGGGGGATTACTACGAGCAGTACTTC
many TRBJ2-1 TRBD2 TRBV7-6 CASSVRGGVGNEQFF TGTGCCAGCAGCGTCCGCGGGGGGGTTGGGAATGAGCAGTTCTTC
few TRBJ2-5 TRBD1 TRBV29-1 CSVAQGTQETQYF TGCAGCGTTGCACAGGGGACCCAAGAGACCCAGTACTTC
. TRBJ2-3 TRBD2 TRBV4-1 CASSQAPGTSGKSQYF TGCGCCAGCAGCCAAGCCCCGGGCACTAGCGGAAAGTCGCAGTATTTT